The clone carrying this TCR beta chain was observed at least ten times. The sample comes from a study of T cell repertoires in cytomegalovirus infection. About the research overall: From public TCR beta signatures came an indication of both CMV infection and matching HLA type.

TCRdb recomputed calls from the reads with MiXCR, one row per CDR3 protein. The data contain around 740,000 distinct CDR3 sequences, under 40% of them seen just once; the ten biggest clones take up 2.8%. Germline-derived CDR1 and CDR2 are MDHEN and SYDVKM. V dropped 6 bases and J dropped 4; count of bases not matched to a gene: 8. CDR3 length: 15 residues. The chain combines TRBV28 with TRBJ1-1, with TRBD1 identical over 10 bases. Sequenced sample: PBMCs. The receptor comes from a human donor in good health (CMV status not recorded). Some clones in this sample may be carry-over from other donors' samples. CDR3 residues: CASRDRGRGITEAFF. The CDR3 nucleotides are TGTGCCAGCAGAGACAGGGGGCGAGGAATCACTGAAGCTTTCTTT.